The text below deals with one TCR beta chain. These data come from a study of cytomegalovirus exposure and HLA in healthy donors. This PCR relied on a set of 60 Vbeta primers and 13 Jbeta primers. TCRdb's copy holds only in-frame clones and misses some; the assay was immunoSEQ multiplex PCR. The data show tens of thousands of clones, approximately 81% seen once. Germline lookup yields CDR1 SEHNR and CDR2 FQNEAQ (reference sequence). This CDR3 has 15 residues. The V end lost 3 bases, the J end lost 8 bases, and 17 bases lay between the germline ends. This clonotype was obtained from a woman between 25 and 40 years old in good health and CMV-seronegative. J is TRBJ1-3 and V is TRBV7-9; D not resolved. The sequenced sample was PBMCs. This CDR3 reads CASSLHSSGTDTIYF. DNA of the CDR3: TGTGCCAGCAGCTTGCATTCGTCGGGAACGGACACCATATATTTT.